This T cell receptor (beta chain) was captured in a study of chemoradiotherapy in HPV16-positive cancers. Germline lookup yields CDR1 SEHNR and CDR2 FQNEAQ (reference sequence). CDR3 size: 14 residues. V was pared by 5 bases and J by 5 bases, with 16 bases between. This table comes from immunoSEQ multiplex PCR, and its TCRdb copy is limited to in-frame clones, with some not included. The data contain about 5,100 clones, under 85% of them singletons. The receptor was derived from a human donor with HPV-associated anogenital cancer. The chain has TRBV7-9 and TRBJ2-7; perhaps TRBD1 as D (5 bases). Here the sequenced sample was tumor tissue, taken from a patient who underwent chemoradiotherapy. The CDR3 reads CASSPGQGHHEQYF. CDR3 nucleotide sequence: TGTGCCAGCAGCCCCGGCCAGGGCCACCACGAGCAGTACTTC.